Shown below are 11 T cell receptor beta chains from a single sample sequenced in a study of brain T cells in children with intractable seizures. Sequencing used immunoSEQ multiplex PCR; TCRdb keeps in-frame clones, though not all of them. The table has tens of thousands of clones, around 94% seen once. The sequenced sample was peripheral blood, obtained at surgery. The receptor source for this set is a boy aged 5-17 years with focal cortical dysplasia and intractable seizures.

This chain joins TRBV5-8 and TRBJ1-5; D may be TRBD1 (6 bases). Trimming left V 0 bases short and J 4 bases short, with 11 bases between. Germline lookup yields CDR1 SGHTS and CDR2 YDEGEE. The length of the CDR3 is 15 residues. CDR3 protein: CASSLGTAVNQPQHF. DNA for the CDR3: TGTGCCAGCAGCTTGGGGACAGCAGTAAATCAGCCCCAGCATTTT.

This sequence joins TRBV6-4 and TRBJ1-4; D is undetermined. The V end lost 2 bases, the J end lost 0 bases, and 4 bases lay between the germline ends. This CDR3 spans 14 amino acids. CDR1 MRHNA and CDR2 SNTAGT come from the germline V gene. The CDR3 DNA follows: TGTGCCAGCAGTGACAGTGCAACTAATGAAAAACTGTTTTTT. Its protein is CASSDSATNEKLFF.

The V call is TRBV18, the J call TRBJ2-4; D unclear. This CDR3 is built from 12 residues. Per the germline V gene, CDR1 is KGHSH and CDR2 is LQKENI. With 5 bases removed from V and 7 bases from J, the gap between germline ends came to 9 bases. Here the CDR3 reads CASSLDPNIQYF. As DNA, the CDR3 is TGTGCCAGCTCATTAGACCCGAACATTCAGTACTTC.

V and J are TRBV29-1 and TRBJ2-7; possibly TRBD2 for D (6 bases). This CDR3 contains 13 residues. Trimming stripped 5 bases from V and 3 bases from J, with 14 bases between. Germline V gives CDR1 SQVTM, CDR2 ANQGSEA. The CDR3 DNA follows: TGCAGCGTTTCGCGGGACGTGATCTACGAGCAGTACTTC. It specifies CSVSRDVIYEQYF.

The chain recombines TRBV11-2 with TRBJ2-3; unclear D gene. CDR1 is SGHAT, CDR2 FQNNGV, per germline. The CDR3 has 14 amino acids. Between the trimmed V and J ends, which lost 1 base and 0 bases, there was a span of 5 bases. The CDR3 DNA sequence: TGTGCCAGCAGCTTAGTGGTTAGCACAGATACGCAGTATTTT. Translated: CASSLVVSTDTQYF. The full variable domain, with the rest looked up from reference TRBV11-2 and TRBJ2-3, is EAGVAQSPRYKIIEKRQSVAFWCNPISGHATLYWYQQILGQGPKLLIQFQNNGVVDDSQLPKDRFSAERLKGVDSTLKIQPAKLEDSAVYLCASSLVVSTDTQYFGPGTRLTVL.

This chain uses TRBV6-4 with TRBJ2-5; 16 nucleotides agree with TRBD2. Germline V gene sequence: CDR1 MRHNA, CDR2 SNTAGT. Losses at the gene ends were 8 bases for V and 2 bases for J; bases not matched to a gene: 14. This CDR3 has 19 residues. This CDR3 is CASGLGTSGGATPQETQYF. The DNA for the CDR3 is TGTGCCAGCGGATTAGGGACTAGCGGGGGGGCGACCCCTCAAGAGACCCAGTACTTC.

The V gene is TRBV5-4, the J gene TRBJ2-5; weak D call: TRBD1 (6 bases). The CDR3 extends over 14 amino acids. The V and J ends lost 2 bases and 1 base respectively, with 9 bases between them. CDR1 is SGHNT, CDR2 YYREEE, per germline (reference sequence). The CDR3 sequence is CASSFGQPQETQYF. CDR3 sequence (DNA): TGTGCCAGCAGCTTTGGACAGCCCCAAGAGACCCAGTACTTC. The whole variable domain, filled in from reference TRBV5-4 and TRBJ2-5, reads ETGVTQSPTHLIKTRGQQVTLRCSSQSGHNTVSWYQQALGQGPQFIFQYYREEENGRGNFPPRFSGLQFPNYSSELNVNALELDDSALYLCASSFGQPQETQYFGPGTRLLVL.

The CDR3 loop reads CASMRRGPYIYEQYF. As DNA, the CDR3 is TGTGCCAGCATGAGGCGGGGGCCGTATATTTACGAGCAGTACTTC. V is TRBV28 and J is TRBJ2-7; maybe TRBD2 (7 bases). Trimming removed 7 bases at V and 4 bases at J, with 20 bases between. The CDR3 has 15 amino acids. In germline, CDR1 is MDHEN, CDR2 SYDVKM.

This sequence joins TRBV10-2 and TRBJ2-1, with TRBD1 as a possible D gene (5 bases). The V end lost 2 bases, the J end lost 2 bases, and 10 bases lay between the germline ends. The V gene's germline CDR1 is WSHSY and CDR2 SAAADI. The CDR3 length is 15 residues. CDR3 residues: CASSEVQGAYNEQFF. The CDR3 DNA is TGCGCCAGCAGTGAGGTCCAGGGTGCCTACAATGAGCAGTTCTTC.

This clone is a singleton in its sample. This chain links TRBV21-1 with TRBJ2-7; the table's D gene call, TRBD2, was not cross checked with the DNA. TRBV21-1 is listed as a pseudogene. There are 19 residues in the CDR3. CDR3 in amino acids: CASSKEAVTSGDSSYEQYV. Written as DNA, the CDR3 is TGTGCCAGCAGCAAAGAGGCGGTGACTAGCGGCGATAGCTCCTACGAGCAGTACGTC.

This chain joins TRBV5-8 and TRBJ2-7; D is uncertain. The CDR3 extends over 12 amino acids. The V gene lost 4 bases and the J gene lost 4 bases, with 9 bases spanning the gap. Per the germline V gene, CDR1 is SGHTS and CDR2 is YDEGEE. CDR3 residues: CASSRPGYEQYV. The CDR3 bases are TGTGCCAGCAGCCGCCCTGGGTACGAGCAGTACGTC.